These T cell receptor beta chains were read from a single sample in a study of T cell responses to AZD1222 COVID-19 vaccine. The assay was immunoSEQ multiplex PCR, and TCRdb's table has in-frame clones only and misses some. Here the sample spans roughly 140,000 clones, roughly nine tenths being singletons. The source material was peripheral blood, sampled 28 days after the second AZD1222 dose. The receptors shown here come from an adult who received the AZD1222 COVID-19 vaccine. Each CDR3 is given with its conserved first and last residue. A D gene is named only where the DNA matches it firmly.

j_call v_call d_call cdr3_nt cdr3_aa
TRBJ2-3 TRBV6-4 . TGTGCCAGCAGTGACAGCAGGATCACAGATACGCAGTATTTT CASSDSRITDTQYF
TRBJ2-7 TRBV4-1 . TGCGCCAGCAGCCTCGCAGGGGGGGCCTACGAGCAGTACTTC CASSLAGGAYEQYF
TRBJ1-1 TRBV7-9 TRBD1 TGTGCCAGCAGCCATCCACTGGACAGGGGTGAAGCTTTCTTT CASSHPLDRGEAFF
TRBJ2-1 TRBV12-5 TRBD2 TGTGCTAGTGGTTTGGTACTCTCTGCGGGAGCCTACAATGAGCAGTTCTTC CASGLVLSAGAYNEQFF
TRBJ1-4 TRBV2 . TGTGCCACCCTGGGAGGGGCGGAAAAACTGTTTTTT CATLGGAEKLFF
TRBJ2-7 TRBV6-5 TRBD2 TGTGCCAGCAGTTGGACTAGCAGATCCTACGAGCAGTACTTC CASSWTSRSYEQYF
TRBJ1-1 TRBV24-1 TRBD1 TGTGCCACCAGTGGAGGGGGCGCGACTGAAGCTTTCTTT CATSGGGATEAFF
TRBJ2-2 TRBV27 . TGTGCCAGCAGTTTCCCGCCAGGGGAGCTGTTTTTT CASSFPPGELFF
TRBJ1-2 TRBV10-3 . TGTGCCATCAGTGAGTCTTGGGCAGGGTCCAACTATGGCTACACCTTC CAISESWAGSNYGYTF
TRBJ2-3 TRBV5-1 . TGCGCCAGCAGCCCGAGACAGACCCCCTTTATCACAGATACGCAGTATTTT CASSPRQTPFITDTQYF
TRBJ1-1 TRBV4-3 . TGCGCCAGCAGCCAACCCCTTGGGGCGTCTGAAGCTTTCTTT CASSQPLGASEAFF
TRBJ2-1 TRBV5-1 TRBD2 TGCGCCAGCAGCTTGGCTAGCGGTACCTACAATGAGCAGTTCTTC CASSLASGTYNEQFF